The subject of this entry is one T cell receptor beta chain. The antigen remains unidentified. The PCR employed 60 Vbeta primers together with 13 Jbeta primers. The protocol was immunoSEQ multiplex PCR, while the TCRdb copy is restricted to in-frame clones and leaves out a portion. The sample records some 200,000 clones, around three quarters being singletons. Healthy bone marrow donors formed the donor group. The data belong to a study of cytomegalovirus exposure and HLA in healthy donors. Whole-study results and caveats: About 87% or about 30% of the time was how often most TCR beta V segments were productive, according to an earlier analysis. High specificity and sensitivity for cytomegalovirus status were reported for the classifier.

V lost 10 bases to trimming and J lost 5 bases, with 15 bases between them. Germline CDR1 and CDR2: ENHRY and SYGVKD. The CDR3 runs 14 residues. This sequence originates from a woman under 40 in good health and CMV-seropositive. Material for sequencing was PBMCs. This chain uses TRBV10-3 with TRBJ1-6; D is unclear. In DNA form, the CDR3 reads TGTGCCACCAGAGCGGACGCTAATAATTCACCCCTCCACTTT. This gives the protein CATRADANNSPLHF.